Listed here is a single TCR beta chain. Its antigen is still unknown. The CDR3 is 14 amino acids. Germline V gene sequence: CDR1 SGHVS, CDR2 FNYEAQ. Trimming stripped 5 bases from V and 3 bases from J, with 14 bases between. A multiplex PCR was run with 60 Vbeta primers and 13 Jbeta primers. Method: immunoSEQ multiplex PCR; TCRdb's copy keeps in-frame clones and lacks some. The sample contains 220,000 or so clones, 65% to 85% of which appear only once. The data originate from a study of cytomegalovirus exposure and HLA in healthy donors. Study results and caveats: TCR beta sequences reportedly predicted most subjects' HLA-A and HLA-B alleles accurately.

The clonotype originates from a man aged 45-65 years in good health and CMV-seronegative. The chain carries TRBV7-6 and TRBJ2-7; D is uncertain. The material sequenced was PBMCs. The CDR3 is CASSETFSYYEQYF. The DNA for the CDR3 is TGTGCCAGCAGCGAGACATTTTCATACTACGAGCAGTACTTC.